This T cell receptor (beta chain) was captured by sequencing in a study of cytomegalovirus exposure and HLA in healthy donors. The PCR made use of 60 Vbeta and 13 Jbeta primers. Method: immunoSEQ multiplex PCR; TCRdb's copy keeps in-frame clones and lacks some. This listing includes 65,000 to 90,000 clones. Whole-study results and caveats: In a later analysis, TCR beta V- and J-gene trimming showed a link to a missense DCLRE1C variant. Beyond CMV serostatus, there was no information to go on about immune exposure.

For this clone: Its antigen remains unidentified.

CDR3 length: 13 amino acids. Looked up from germline, CDR1 is KGHSH and CDR2 is LQKENI. Trimming left V 0 bases short and J 7 bases short, with 9 bases between. V and J are TRBV18 and TRBJ1-2; D may be TRBD1 (5 bases). The sequencing input was PBMCs. The TCR comes from a female donor in good health and CMV-seropositive. Here the CDR3 DNA reads TGTGCCAGCTCACCACCAGGGGCTTTTGGCTACACCTTC. Translation gives CASSPPGAFGYTF.